Following are 27 T cell receptor beta chains from one sample sequenced in a study of monozygotic twins with inflammatory bowel disease (dated by TCRdb to the late 2010s). The library was generated by 5' RACE. Sequencer: Illumina HiSeq 2500. After reprocessing by TCRdb, each CDR3 protein sequence is one entry, and no DNA is given. For this sample, the table gives 400,000 to 500,000 distinct CDR3 sequences. The top ten hold about 2.3% of the sample. The sample consisted of blood. These receptor sequences come from a human donor with ulcerative colitis or Crohn's disease, or a healthy co-twin of an affected twin (not recorded which).

The chain joins TRBV28 to TRBJ2-3; TCRdb reports TRBD2, a call that lacks DNA to check it against. Germline V gives CDR1 MDHEN, CDR2 SYDVKM. This CDR3 spans 17 amino acids. The chain's CDR3 is CASSLRASGRNVYTQYF.

The chain combines TRBV20-1 with TRBJ2-1; TCRdb's assignment of TRBD2 cannot be checked, as there is no DNA. Germline CDR1 and CDR2: DFQATT and SNEGSKA (reference sequence). CDR3 size: 13 residues. CDR3 residues: CSAGTSGTDEQFF.

The genes are TRBV4-1 and TRBJ2-3; TCRdb outputs TRBD1, but without DNA this stays unchecked. The CDR3 runs to 16 residues. From germline, CDR1 is MGHRA and CDR2 YSYEKL. This chain's CDR3 is CASSQEGGAFTDTQYF.

The V gene is TRBV5-1, the J gene TRBJ1-4; TCRdb proposes TRBD1, but this gene call is untestable without DNA. Germline V gives CDR1 SGHRS, CDR2 YFSETQ. The CDR3 has 15 amino acids. CDR3 residues: CASSLVGGSNEKLFF.

The genes are TRBV7-2 and TRBJ2-4. CDR3 length: 12 amino acids. Germline CDR1 and CDR2: SGHTA and FQGNSA. CDR3 residues: CASSLIRDIQYF. Based on the CDR3 plus reference TRBV7-2 and TRBJ2-4, the full variable domain is GAGVSQSPSNKVTEKGKDVELRCDPISGHTALYWYRQSLGQGLEFLIYFQGNSAPDKSGLPSDRFSAERTGGSVSTLTIQRTQQEDSAVYLCASSLIRDIQYFGAGTRLSVL.

The V and J genes are TRBV12-3 or TRBV12-4 and TRBJ1-1. The CDR3 extends over 15 amino acids. The CDR3 protein is CASSLSTGREIEAFF.

The chain combines TRBV28 with TRBJ2-1; TCRdb selects TRBD2, and the lack of DNA leaves this call unchecked. The length of the CDR3 is 15 residues. The germline gives CDR1 MDHEN, CDR2 SYDVKM. CDR3 sequence reads: CASILAGAGYNEQFF. The complete variable domain, with remaining parts taken from reference TRBV28 and TRBJ2-1, reads DVKVTQSSRYLVKRTGEKVFLECVQDMDHENMFWYRQDPGLGLRLIYFSYDVKMKEKGDIPEGYSVSREKKERFSLILESASTNQTSMYLCASILAGAGYNEQFFGPGTRLTVL.

The chain uses TRBV20-1 and TRBJ2-7; checking the TCRdb D call of TRBD1 is not possible without DNA. CDR3 length: 15 residues. Germline loops: CDR1 DFQATT, CDR2 SNEGSKA (reference sequence). CDR3 sequence reads: CSAAHRDRGTYEQYF.

The V and J genes are TRBV5-1 and TRBJ2-3; TCRdb outputs TRBD1, but without DNA this stays unchecked. The CDR3 length is 14 residues. The germline V gene encodes CDR1 SGHRS and CDR2 YFSETQ. CDR3 protein: CASSPREIADTQYF.

The chain joins TRBV4-3 to TRBJ2-1; the TCRdb D gene call, TRBD2, has no DNA to confirm it. Germline V CDR1 and CDR2: LGHNA, YSLEER. CDR3 size: 16 residues. This chain's CDR3 is CASSQSGLAGANEQFF.

CDR3 sequence: CASTDRFNSPLHF. V gene TRBV28 combines with J gene TRBJ1-6; TCRdb's D gene call, TRBD1, goes unchecked for lack of DNA. Germline V gene lookup returns CDR1 MDHEN and CDR2 SYDVKM. The CDR3 length is 13 residues.

The J gene is TRBJ2-3, the V gene TRBV12-3 or TRBV12-4; TCRdb outputs TRBD2, but without DNA this stays unchecked. The CDR3 is made up of 16 amino acids. CDR3 loop: CASSRGGGASTDTQYF.

The rearrangement uses TRBV5-1 and TRBJ1-2; TCRdb calls TRBD1, which cannot be checked without DNA. The CDR3 has 12 residues. Germline CDR1 and CDR2: SGHRS and YFSETQ. This CDR3 reads CASSPQGNGYTF.

The chain combines TRBV7-9 with TRBJ2-7; the D gene TCRdb calls, TRBD2, cannot be checked with no DNA. The germline gives CDR1 SEHNR, CDR2 FQNEAQ (reference sequence). The CDR3 contains 17 residues. CDR3 amino acids: CASSPPGLAGYSYEQYF.

The chain has TRBV28 and TRBJ2-7; TCRdb's assignment of TRBD1 cannot be checked, as there is no DNA. The CDR3 length is 12 residues. Germline V gene data show CDR1 as MDHEN and CDR2 as SYDVKM. The CDR3 loop reads CASIGAGHEQYF.

The rearrangement uses TRBV20-1 and TRBJ2-5; the TRBD1 assignment by TCRdb is unverifiable without DNA. CDR3 size: 14 residues. Germline V gives CDR1 DFQATT, CDR2 SNEGSKA (reference sequence). CDR3 region: CSAPFGTDQETQYF.

The chain carries TRBV7-2 and TRBJ1-1. CDR3 length equals 14 residues. Germline V gives CDR1 SGHTA, CDR2 FQGNSA. The CDR3 loop is CASSLVARASEAFF.

The gene calls are TRBV2 and TRBJ2-3; TCRdb names TRBD1, which stays unverified in the absence of DNA. Germline V gene sequence: CDR1 SNHLY, CDR2 FYNNEI. This CDR3 is built from 11 residues. CDR3 region: CASYRDYTQYF.

The rearrangement links TRBV10-3 to TRBJ2-4; TCRdb returns TRBD1, unconfirmable since there is no DNA. The CDR3 totals 14 residues. Germline CDR1 reads ENHRY; CDR2 reads SYGVKD. The CDR3 reads CAISEPGGKNIQYF.

The chain carries TRBV15 and TRBJ2-1; TCRdb's D call of TRBD2 is untestable without DNA. The CDR3 has 18 residues. Germline values: CDR1 LNHNV, CDR2 YYDKDF (reference sequence). This CDR3 reads CATSREPTTSGGYNEQFF.

The chain has TRBV9 and TRBJ2-3; TCRdb's D call, TRBD1, is unchecked because there is no DNA. The germline gives CDR1 SGDLS, CDR2 YYNGEE. The CDR3 runs to 14 residues. The CDR3 loop reads CASSVAQGPDTQYF.

The chain joins TRBV4-1 to TRBJ2-7; TCRdb selects TRBD1, and the lack of DNA leaves this call unchecked. Germline-derived CDR1 and CDR2 are MGHRA and YSYEKL. This CDR3 is 15 amino acids long. This CDR3 is CASSQGPGQGYRQYF.

The chain is built from TRBV27 and TRBJ1-6. Germline values: CDR1 MNHEY, CDR2 SMNVEV (reference sequence). The CDR3 consists of 16 residues. The CDR3 loop is CASSPNPPGGPSPLHF.

The V call is TRBV10-3, the J call TRBJ1-1; TCRdb designates TRBD1, a call that cannot be tested without DNA. CDR1 is ENHRY and CDR2 is SYGVKD in the germline V gene. The CDR3 is made up of 15 amino acids. CDR3 residues: CAISESQGANREAFF.

The rearrangement links TRBV20-1 to TRBJ1-2; TCRdb names TRBD1, which stays unverified in the absence of DNA. The CDR3 is 15 amino acids. Germline lookup yields CDR1 DFQATT and CDR2 SNEGSKA (reference sequence). CDR3 amino acids: CSAGRGASPNYGYTF.

The chain carries TRBV12-3 or TRBV12-4 and TRBJ2-3; the D gene TCRdb calls, TRBD1, cannot be checked with no DNA. There are 15 residues in the CDR3. The CDR3 spells CASRLEGGLEDTQYF.

CDR3 protein: CASSTYSYEQYF. V is TRBV28 and J is TRBJ2-7. CDR3 size: 12 residues. Germline loops: CDR1 MDHEN, CDR2 SYDVKM.